This is a list of T cell receptor beta chains from one sample in a study of breast tumors, draining lymph nodes, adjacent tissues. TCRdb recomputed calls from the multiplex PCR reads with MiXCR, one row per CDR3 protein. The sample holds about 12,000 distinct CDR3 sequences, roughly two thirds seen once. Material for sequencing was tumor-adjacent breast tissue. The receptors come from a female donor with breast cancer. Some clones in this sample may be carry-over from other donors' samples. The CDR3 runs from the conserved cysteine through the conserved F or W. A D gene is named only where the DNA matches it firmly. Not every row has a clone size; where given, it reads once, few, many or a size class.

CDR3nt: TGTGCCAGCAGTTTAGAAGGTTCGAATGAGCAGTTCTTC
CDR3aa: CASSLEGSNEQFF
abundance: -
len: 13
j_gene: TRBJ2-1
d_gene: -
v_gene: TRBV12-3/TRBV12-4

CDR3nt: TGTGCCAGCAGCGAGGGGACAGGGGGCGACGAAAAACTGTTTTTT
CDR3aa: CASSEGTGGDEKLFF
abundance: many
len: 15
j_gene: TRBJ1-4
d_gene: TRBD1
v_gene: TRBV11-2

CDR3nt: TGTGCCAGCAGCTTTCGAAGGGTTACGGACTATGGCTACACCTTC
CDR3aa: CASSFRRVTDYGYTF
abundance: once
len: 15
j_gene: TRBJ1-2
d_gene: -
v_gene: TRBV7-9

CDR3nt: TGTGCCTGGAGGGCCGGGTTTGGGGCCTATAATTCACCCCTCCACTTT
CDR3aa: CAWRAGFGAYNSPLHF
abundance: -
len: 16
j_gene: TRBJ1-6
d_gene: -
v_gene: TRBV30

CDR3nt: TGCGCCAGCAGCCAAGTTGCGTTCGTCGACAGGGGAAATTCACCCCTCCACTTT
CDR3aa: CASSQVAFVDRGNSPLHF
abundance: large
len: 18
j_gene: TRBJ1-6
d_gene: TRBD1
v_gene: TRBV4-1

CDR3nt: TGTGCCAGCAGCGGAGGACTAGCGGGAGGATCGCGCCCCTACGAGCAGTACTTC
CDR3aa: CASSGGLAGGSRPYEQYF
abundance: -
len: 18
j_gene: TRBJ2-7
d_gene: TRBD2
v_gene: TRBV7-2

CDR3nt: TGTGCCATCAGTGTCGGGAGTACGGTTAATGAGCAGTTCTTC
CDR3aa: CAISVGSTVNEQFF
abundance: -
len: 14
j_gene: TRBJ2-1
d_gene: -
v_gene: TRBV10-3

CDR3nt: TGCGCCAGCAGCCCAAGGGGGACAGTCAATTCACCCCTCCACTTT
CDR3aa: CASSPRGTVNSPLHF
abundance: -
len: 15
j_gene: TRBJ1-6
d_gene: TRBD1
v_gene: TRBV5-1

CDR3nt: TGTGCCAGCAGCCAAGAGCGGAATACCTACGAGCAGTACTTC
CDR3aa: CASSQERNTYEQYF
abundance: -
len: 14
j_gene: TRBJ2-7
d_gene: -
v_gene: TRBV4-2

CDR3nt: TGTGCCAGCAGTCCTTCAGCCTACGAGCAGTACTTC
CDR3aa: CASSPSAYEQYF
abundance: medium-sized
len: 12
j_gene: TRBJ2-7
d_gene: -
v_gene: TRBV7-8

CDR3nt: TGTGCCAGCAGCCAAGAGGGACTAGCGGGAACCAACGAGCAGTACTTT
CDR3aa: CASSQEGLAGTNEQYF
abundance: -
len: 16
j_gene: TRBJ2-7
d_gene: TRBD2
v_gene: TRBV4-2

CDR3nt: TGTGCCAGCAGTACAGGCCCTTCCCCAGGAAACACCATATATTTT
CDR3aa: CASSTGPSPGNTIYF
abundance: -
len: 15
j_gene: TRBJ1-3
d_gene: -
v_gene: TRBV7-2

CDR3nt: TGCGCCAGCAGCTTTCGCCCAGGGGCCTCCTACGAGCAGTACTTC
CDR3aa: CASSFRPGASYEQYF
abundance: -
len: 15
j_gene: TRBJ2-7
d_gene: -
v_gene: TRBV5-1

CDR3nt: TGTGCCAGCAGCCCCACGGGACTAGCGGGCCAAGAGACCCAGTACTTC
CDR3aa: CASSPTGLAGQETQYF
abundance: -
len: 16
j_gene: TRBJ2-5
d_gene: TRBD2
v_gene: TRBV7-6

CDR3nt: TGTGCCAGCAGCTACGGGACAGGAGAAGACTACGAGCAGTACTTC
CDR3aa: CASSYGTGEDYEQYF
abundance: medium-sized
len: 15
j_gene: TRBJ2-7
d_gene: TRBD1
v_gene: TRBV11-2

CDR3nt: TGTGCCAGCAGCGTAGGGGCTAGCGGGGACTACGAGCAGTACTTC
CDR3aa: CASSVGASGDYEQYF
abundance: -
len: 15
j_gene: TRBJ2-7
d_gene: TRBD2
v_gene: TRBV9

CDR3nt: TGTGCCAGCTCACCAAGGACGACCTACGAGCAGTACTTC
CDR3aa: CASSPRTTYEQYF
abundance: -
len: 13
j_gene: TRBJ2-7
d_gene: -
v_gene: TRBV18

CDR3nt: TGTGCCAGCAGCCCGGAAGGTGGGGGAAACACCATATATTTT
CDR3aa: CASSPEGGGNTIYF
abundance: many
len: 14
j_gene: TRBJ1-3
d_gene: -
v_gene: TRBV5-6

CDR3nt: TGCGCCAGCAGCTACTCATCCGGGACTAGCACCTACGAGCAGTACTTC
CDR3aa: CASSYSSGTSTYEQYF
abundance: medium-sized
len: 16
j_gene: TRBJ2-7
d_gene: TRBD2
v_gene: TRBV5-1

CDR3nt: TGTGCCAGCAGAAACGGGGGGAGTGAAAAACTGTTTTTT
CDR3aa: CASRNGGSEKLFF
abundance: -
len: 13
j_gene: TRBJ1-4
d_gene: -
v_gene: TRBV6-6

CDR3nt: TGTGCCAGCAGCCTGGGGGCTGAGCTGTACTTC
CDR3aa: CASSLGAELYF
abundance: once
len: 11
j_gene: TRBJ2-5
d_gene: -
v_gene: TRBV5-6

CDR3nt: TGTGCCAGCAGTGATGTGAGAGGGGGCGCTGGCTACGAGCAGTACTTC
CDR3aa: CASSDVRGGAGYEQYF
abundance: -
len: 16
j_gene: TRBJ2-7
d_gene: TRBD1
v_gene: TRBV6-1

CDR3nt: TGTGCCAGCAGTGAAACTGGGGCTAGCGGGGTTCACAAGTTCTTC
CDR3aa: CASSETGASGVHKFF
abundance: -
len: 15
j_gene: TRBJ2-1
d_gene: TRBD2
v_gene: TRBV6-1

CDR3nt: TGTGCCAGCAGCATCGAACGGCTAGCGGGAAATGAGCAGTTCTTC
CDR3aa: CASSIERLAGNEQFF
abundance: -
len: 15
j_gene: TRBJ2-1
d_gene: TRBD2
v_gene: TRBV7-8

CDR3nt: TGTGCCAGCAGTTACTCGATGGTAGCCGGCACAGATACGCAGTATTTT
CDR3aa: CASSYSMVAGTDTQYF
abundance: many
len: 16
j_gene: TRBJ2-3
d_gene: -
v_gene: TRBV6-2/TRBV6-3

CDR3nt: TGCAGTGCTCCAAGGTCGAGTCGGGACAGCAAGCAGTATTTT
CDR3aa: CSAPRSSRDSKQYF
abundance: -
len: 14
j_gene: TRBJ2-3
d_gene: TRBD1
v_gene: TRBV20-1

CDR3nt: TGTGCCAGTAGTCTCAGGACGGGCTACGGGCAGTACTTC
CDR3aa: CASSLRTGYGQYF
abundance: -
len: 13
j_gene: TRBJ2-7
d_gene: -
v_gene: TRBV19

CDR3nt: TGTGCCAGCAGCGTAGGGGGGTCCCAAGAGACCCAGTACTTC
CDR3aa: CASSVGGSQETQYF
abundance: -
len: 14
j_gene: TRBJ2-5
d_gene: -
v_gene: TRBV9

CDR3nt: TGTGCCTGGAGTGTCATGGACAGGGTTTCTCACGAGCAGTACTTC
CDR3aa: CAWSVMDRVSHEQYF
abundance: -
len: 15
j_gene: TRBJ2-7
d_gene: TRBD1
v_gene: TRBV30

CDR3nt: TGTGCCAGCAGCTTAGGATCTACCGGGACAGGGTCAAGTGGCTACACCTTC
CDR3aa: CASSLGSTGTGSSGYTF
abundance: medium-sized
len: 17
j_gene: TRBJ1-2
d_gene: TRBD1
v_gene: TRBV7-8

CDR3nt: TGTGCCAGCAGCTTGACTAGCGGGACTTACAATGAGCAGTTCTTC
CDR3aa: CASSLTSGTYNEQFF
abundance: -
len: 15
j_gene: TRBJ2-1
d_gene: TRBD2
v_gene: TRBV11-2

CDR3nt: TGTGCCAGCAGCTTGGGGGGAGGGCAGGAGACCCAGTACTTC
CDR3aa: CASSLGGGQETQYF
abundance: -
len: 14
j_gene: TRBJ2-5
d_gene: TRBD2
v_gene: TRBV5-6

CDR3nt: TGTGCCAGCAGCTTAGACACCTACGAGCAGTACTTC
CDR3aa: CASSLDTYEQYF
abundance: medium-sized
len: 12
j_gene: TRBJ2-7
d_gene: -
v_gene: TRBV11-2

CDR3nt: TGCGCCAGCAGCTTGACTGGGGCTCCTGGATCCTATGGCTACACCTTC
CDR3aa: CASSLTGAPGSYGYTF
abundance: -
len: 16
j_gene: TRBJ1-2
d_gene: -
v_gene: TRBV5-1

CDR3nt: TGTGCCAGCTCACCAAAGGGCGTTTACAATGAGCAGTTCTTT
CDR3aa: CASSPKGVYNEQFF
abundance: -
len: 14
j_gene: TRBJ2-1
d_gene: -
v_gene: TRBV18